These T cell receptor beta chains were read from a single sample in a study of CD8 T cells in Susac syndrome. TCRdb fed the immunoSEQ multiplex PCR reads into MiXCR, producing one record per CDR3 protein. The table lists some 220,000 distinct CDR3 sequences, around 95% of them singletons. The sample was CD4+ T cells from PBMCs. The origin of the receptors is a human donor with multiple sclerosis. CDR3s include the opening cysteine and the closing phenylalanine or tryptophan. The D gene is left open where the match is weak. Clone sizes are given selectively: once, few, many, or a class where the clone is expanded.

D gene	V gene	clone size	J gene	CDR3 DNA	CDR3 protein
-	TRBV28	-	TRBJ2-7	TGTGCCAGCAGGGGATACGAGCAGTACTTC	CASRGYEQYF
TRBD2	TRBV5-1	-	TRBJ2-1	TGCGCCAGCAGCTTGGTGGGACTAGCGGAGGACAATGAGCAGTTCTTC	CASSLVGLAEDNEQFF
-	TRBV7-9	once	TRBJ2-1	TGTGCCAGCAGCTTAGGCCAACTGTACAATGAGCAGTTCTTC	CASSLGQLYNEQFF
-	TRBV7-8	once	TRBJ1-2	TGTGCCAGCAGCTTTGGTTTACAGACGAACTATGGCTACACCTTC	CASSFGLQTNYGYTF
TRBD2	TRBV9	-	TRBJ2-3	TGTGCCAGCAGCGTAGACGCGGGAGGTACAGGCACAGATACGCAGTATTTT	CASSVDAGGTGTDTQYF
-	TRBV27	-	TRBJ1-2	TGTGCCAGCAGCGACCTGTCGAAGAACCGGAACTATGGCTACACCTTC	CASSDLSKNRNYGYTF
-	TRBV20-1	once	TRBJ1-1	TGCAGTGCTAGAGGGCAGGTGCAGGATGAAGCTTTCTTT	CSARGQVQDEAFF
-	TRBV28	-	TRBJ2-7	TGTGCCGTAATGGCACCTAATTGGTCCTACGAGCAGTACTTC	CAVMAPNWSYEQYF
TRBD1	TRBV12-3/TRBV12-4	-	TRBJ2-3	TGTGCCAGCAGCCCGACAGGGGGCGGCACAGATACGCAGTATTTT	CASSPTGGGTDTQYF
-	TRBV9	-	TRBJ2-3	TGTGCCAGCAGCCAAAGTGGGGGGCGCAGCGATACGCAGTATTTT	CASSQSGGRSDTQYF
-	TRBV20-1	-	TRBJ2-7	TGCAGTGCTAGAGATGCCCAGGGGCCCAACGAGCAGTACTTC	CSARDAQGPNEQYF
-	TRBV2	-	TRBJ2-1	TGTGCCAGCAGCCTCGGGTGGAATGAGCAGTTCTTC	CASSLGWNEQFF
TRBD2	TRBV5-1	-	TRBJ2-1	TGCGCCAGCAGCTTGATGGTCGGGACTAGCGCTAGTGAGCAGTTCTTC	CASSLMVGTSASEQFF
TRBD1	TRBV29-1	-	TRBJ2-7	TGCAGCGTCGCGCCTGGGACAGTGACCTCCTACGAGCAGTACTTC	CSVAPGTVTSYEQYF
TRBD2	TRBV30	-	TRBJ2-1	TGTGCCTGGAGGGATAGCGGGAGATCTGCCTACAATGAGCAGTTCTTC	CAWRDSGRSAYNEQFF
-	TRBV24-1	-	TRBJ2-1	TGTGCCACCAGTGACCTACATGAGCAGTTCTTC	CATSDLHEQFF
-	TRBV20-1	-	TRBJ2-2	TGCAGTGCTAGTATCCGGAACACCGGGGAGCTGTTTTTT	CSASIRNTGELFF
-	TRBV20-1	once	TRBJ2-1	TGCAGTGCGCCTACTCCCCTAGCCTACAATGAGCAGTTCTTC	CSAPTPLAYNEQFF
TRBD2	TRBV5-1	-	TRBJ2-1	TGCGCCAGCAGCACCGGACTAGCGCCAAGTCGGACCAATGAGCAGTTCTTC	CASSTGLAPSRTNEQFF
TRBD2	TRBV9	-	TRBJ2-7	TGTGCCAGCAGCGTAGGATGGACTAGCACGTACGAGCAGTACTTC	CASSVGWTSTYEQYF
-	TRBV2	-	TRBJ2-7	TGTGCCAGTCTGGCTGAGGCGCTGAGCTCCTACGAGCAGTACTTC	CASLAEALSSYEQYF
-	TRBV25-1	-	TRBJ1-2	TGTGCCAGCAGTGACCTCCTAGGAGGCTACACCTTC	CASSDLLGGYTF
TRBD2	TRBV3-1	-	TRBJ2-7	TGTGCCAGCAGCCAAGGTCTGGGACTAGCTGGGTACGAGCAGTACTTC	CASSQGLGLAGYEQYF
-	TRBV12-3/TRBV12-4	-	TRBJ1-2	TGTGCCAGCAGCCTGGAGTCGGGTGGCTACACCTTC	CASSLESGGYTF
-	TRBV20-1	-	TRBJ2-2	TGCAGTGCCCCATCTTGGCGGGAAGGGACCGGGGAGCTGTTTTTT	CSAPSWREGTGELFF
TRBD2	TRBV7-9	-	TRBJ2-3	TGTGCCAGCAGCCCCGGGACTAGACTAGATACGCAGTATTTT	CASSPGTRLDTQYF
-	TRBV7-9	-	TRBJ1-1	TGTGCCAGCAGCCCCACCTACAGGGTGGGGACTGAAGCTTTCTTT	CASSPTYRVGTEAFF
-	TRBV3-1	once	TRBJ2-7	TGTGCCAGCAGCCAAGACCTCGGGTCGACCTACGAGCAGTACTTC	CASSQDLGSTYEQYF
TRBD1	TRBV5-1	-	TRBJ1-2	TGCGCCAGCAGCTCCGGACAGGGGGTCCATGGCTACACCTTC	CASSSGQGVHGYTF
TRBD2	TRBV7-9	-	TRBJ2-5	TGTGCCAGCGGGAAGGGACTAGGCCAAGAGACCCAGTACTTC	CASGKGLGQETQYF
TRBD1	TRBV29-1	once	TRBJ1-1	TGCAGCGTCATCGGACAGGTAATGAACACTGAAGCTTTCTTT	CSVIGQVMNTEAFF